This TCR beta chain appears in the sequencing data of a study of T cell responses to AZD1222 COVID-19 vaccine. Study results and caveats: Spike-spanning, vaccine-associated CD4 TCRs were dominant at 160-218 and 743-854.

About this clone: Its antigen is not identified.

V was trimmed by 3 bases and J by 8 bases, leaving 20 bases between them. The CDR3 spans 15 residues. CDR1 is SGHNT, CDR2 YYREEE, per germline (reference sequence). Produced via immunoSEQ multiplex PCR; TCRdb's table is partial and in-frame only. The sample carries under 130,000 clones, about 85% recorded once. The sequence was collected from an adult who received the AZD1222 COVID-19 vaccine. Material: peripheral blood, obtained 28 days after the second AZD1222 dose. The chain joins TRBV5-4 to TRBJ1-2, with D possibly being TRBD1 (6 bases). The CDR3 protein is CASSSGWGAPRGYTF. In DNA, the CDR3 is TGTGCCAGCAGCTCCGGGTGGGGGGCGCCTCGCGGCTACACCTTC.